This TCR beta chain originates from a study of T cells in tuberculosis. Assay: immunoSEQ multiplex PCR; the TCRdb copy retains only in-frame clones and omits some. The sample includes tens of thousands of clones, around nine tenths of them seen just once. V shed 3 bases and J shed 1 base, with 11 bases lying between them. Germline CDR1 SGHTS, CDR2 YDEGEE. CDR3 length: 14 residues. Tuberculin skin test and IGRA determined adolescents' latent tuberculosis status at entry. The chain recombines TRBV5-8 with TRBJ2-7, with D uncertain. The TCR was taken from a donor under 30 with latent tuberculosis or without tuberculosis infection. Some clones in this sample may be carry-over from other donors' samples. The specimen sequenced was PBMCs. DNA for the CDR3: TGTGCCAGCAGCTCCTGGCCGAATTCCTACGAGCAGTACTTC. This codes for CASSSWPNSYEQYF.